This T cell receptor (beta chain) was recovered during a study of T cell responses to AZD1222 COVID-19 vaccine. Study findings and constraints: Unmutated variant regions are reportedly targeted by nearly half of spike-specific TCRs. The CD4 TCRs associated with vaccination extended across spike and predominated at 160-218 and 743-854.

A word on this clone: Its specificity is not known.

The CDR3 runs 14 residues. Per germline, CDR1 SGHVS and CDR2 FNYEAQ. V gave up 3 bases and J gave up 0 bases, with 6 bases separating them. Pooling covered second doses at about 4 or about 12 weeks. Using immunoSEQ multiplex PCR, the repertoire was profiled, and TCRdb retains in-frame clones only, with some absent. The sample shows about 180,000 clones, 94% of them seen only once. The genes are TRBV7-6 and TRBJ1-3; D is unresolved. Sample: peripheral blood, taken 28 days after the second AZD1222 dose. The clonotype comes from an adult who received the AZD1222 COVID-19 vaccine. DNA for the CDR3: TGTGCCAGCAGCTTCGGACTCTCTGGAAACACCATATATTTT. Its translation: CASSFGLSGNTIYF.